The clone carrying this TCR beta chain was seen more than once but under ten times. The antigen is undetermined. This sample is part of a study of CD8+ T cells in alopecia areata. Extracted RNA was reverse transcribed, and the resulting cDNA served as sequencing template. The repertoire was sequenced with immunoSEQ multiplex PCR; TCRdb's copy has only in-frame clones and lacks some. Seen here are approximately 220,000 clones, 30% to 40% observed once, and the top ten hold just under 0.5%. Documented treatment: oral pan-JAK inhibitor, 5-10 mg twice daily. Findings and limits, study-wide: Patients shared TCRs less clearly than mice did, possibly for HLA-related reasons. With just one nonresponder, it is still uncertain whether baseline CD8+ expansion relates to response.

The germline CDR1 and CDR2 sequences are SQVTM and ANQGSEA. The CDR3 covers 13 residues. With 4 bases removed from V and 7 bases from J, the gap between germline ends came to 14 bases. This chain links TRBV29-1 with TRBJ2-1, with D possibly TRBD1 on 5 matching bases. The receptor comes from a human donor with alopecia areata. Sequenced here: CD4+ T cells sorted from blood, sampled at approximately week 30, from a patient treated with tofacitinib. The CDR3 DNA reads as TGCAGCGTTGGGGGCAGGGAAATTAATGAGCAGTTCTTC. Its protein is CSVGGREINEQFF.